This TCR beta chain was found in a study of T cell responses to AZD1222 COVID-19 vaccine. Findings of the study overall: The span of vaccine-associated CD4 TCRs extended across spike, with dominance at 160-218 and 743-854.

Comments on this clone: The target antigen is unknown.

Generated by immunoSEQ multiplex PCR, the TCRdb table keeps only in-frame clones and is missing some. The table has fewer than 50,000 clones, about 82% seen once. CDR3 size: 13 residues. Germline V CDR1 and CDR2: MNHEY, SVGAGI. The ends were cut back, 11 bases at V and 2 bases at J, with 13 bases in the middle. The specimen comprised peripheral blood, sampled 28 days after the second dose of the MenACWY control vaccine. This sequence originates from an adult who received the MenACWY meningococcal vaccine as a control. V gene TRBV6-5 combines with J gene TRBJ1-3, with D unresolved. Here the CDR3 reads CAAGRGPGNTIYF. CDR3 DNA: TGTGCCGCGGGGAGAGGGCCTGGAAACACCATATATTTT.